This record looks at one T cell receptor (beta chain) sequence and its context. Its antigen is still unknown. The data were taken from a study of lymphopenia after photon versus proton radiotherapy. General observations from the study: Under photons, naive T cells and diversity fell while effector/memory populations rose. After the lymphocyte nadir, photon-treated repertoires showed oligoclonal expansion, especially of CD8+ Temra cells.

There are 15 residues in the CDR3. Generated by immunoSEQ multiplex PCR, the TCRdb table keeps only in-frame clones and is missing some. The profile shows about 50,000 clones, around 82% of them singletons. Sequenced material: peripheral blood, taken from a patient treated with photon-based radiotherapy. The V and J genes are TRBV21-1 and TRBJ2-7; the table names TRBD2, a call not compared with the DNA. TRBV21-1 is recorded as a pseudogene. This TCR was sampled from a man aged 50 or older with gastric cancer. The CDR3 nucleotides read TGTGCCAGCAGCAATAAGGGGCGGGACCCTTACGAGCAGTACTTC. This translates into CASSNKGRDPYEQYF.